This passage covers 2 T cell receptor beta chains from one sample sequenced in a study of T-cell reconstitution after alpha-beta-depleted transplantation in children. The TCRbeta library incorporated unique molecular identifiers. TCRdb re-called the PCR reads with MiXCR, one entry per CDR3 protein. The data contain approximately 200,000 distinct CDR3 sequences, less than 15% of them singletons. This sample comprised PBMCs from the stem cell graft donor, obtained from the stem cell graft. Receptor source: a human donor who donated a stem cell graft to a child with acute lymphoblastic leukemia.

This clonotype was counted ten times or more. The CDR3 DNA sequence: TGCAGTGCTAGAGTGTCCGGGGGAGAGAACTATGGCTACACCTTC. It specifies CSARVSGGENYGYTF. The rearrangement uses TRBV20-1 and TRBJ1-2; a weak D match, TRBD1 (5 bases). The germline gives CDR1 DFQATT, CDR2 SNEGSKA (reference sequence). The CDR3 is 15 amino acids. The germline V and J ends were trimmed by 1 base and 2 bases, with 14 bases remaining between them.

This clonotype has just a few counts. The chain has TRBV29-1 and TRBJ2-5; D not certain. The germline CDR1 and CDR2 sequences are SQVTM and ANQGSEA. The CDR3 loop spans 12 amino acids. Trimming took off 4 bases at V and 5 bases at J, with 11 bases between the two ends. The CDR3 protein is CSVGGVSETQYF. CDR3 DNA: TGCAGCGTTGGTGGGGTTTCCGAGACCCAGTACTTC.